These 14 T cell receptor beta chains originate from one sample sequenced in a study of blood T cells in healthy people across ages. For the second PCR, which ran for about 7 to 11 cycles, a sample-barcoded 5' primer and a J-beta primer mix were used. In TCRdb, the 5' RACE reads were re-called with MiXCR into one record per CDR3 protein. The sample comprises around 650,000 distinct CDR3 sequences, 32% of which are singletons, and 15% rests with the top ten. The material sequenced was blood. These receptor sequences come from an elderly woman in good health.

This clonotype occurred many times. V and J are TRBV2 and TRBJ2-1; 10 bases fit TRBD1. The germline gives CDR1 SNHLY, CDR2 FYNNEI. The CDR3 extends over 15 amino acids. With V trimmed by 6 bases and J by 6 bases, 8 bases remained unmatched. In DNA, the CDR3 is TGTGCCAGCAGCTCGGGACAGGGGCTTGGCAATGAGCAGTTCTTC. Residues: CASSSGQGLGNEQFF.

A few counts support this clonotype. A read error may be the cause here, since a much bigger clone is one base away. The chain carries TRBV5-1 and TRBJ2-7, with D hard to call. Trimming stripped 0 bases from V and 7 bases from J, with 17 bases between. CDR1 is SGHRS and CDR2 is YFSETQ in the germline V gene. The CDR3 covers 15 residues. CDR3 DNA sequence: TGCGCCAGCAGCTTGGGAACGTTCCCGAGGAATGAGCAGTACTTC. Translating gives CASSLGTFPRNEQYF.

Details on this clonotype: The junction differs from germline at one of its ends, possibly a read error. The CDR3 nucleotides are TGTGCCTGGAGTCAACCTAGAGGGGCAGGGGGTTATGGCCACACCTTC. Encoded protein: CAWSQPRGAGGYGHTF. V is TRBV30 and J is TRBJ1-2; TRBD1 aligns across 7 bases. Germline CDR1 reads GTSNPN; CDR2 reads SVGIG (reference sequence). The CDR3 has 16 amino acids.

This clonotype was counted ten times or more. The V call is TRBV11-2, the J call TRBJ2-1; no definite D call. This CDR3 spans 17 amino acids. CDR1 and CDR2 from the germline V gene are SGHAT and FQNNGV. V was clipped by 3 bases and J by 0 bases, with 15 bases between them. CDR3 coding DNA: TGTGCCAGCAGCTTTTTCTGGACGAGCACCTCCTACAATGAGCAGTTCTTC. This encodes CASSFFWTSTSYNEQFF.

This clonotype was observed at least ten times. CDR3: CASSSSGTGGDVYGYTF. The CDR3 DNA follows: TGTGCCAGCAGTTCATCCGGGACAGGGGGCGACGTCTATGGCTACACCTTC. This chain joins TRBV28 and TRBJ1-2, with 12 bases that match TRBD1. V lost 4 bases to trimming and J lost 4 bases; unmatched junction nucleotides: 10. Germline CDR1 and CDR2: MDHEN and SYDVKM. The CDR3 spans 17 residues.

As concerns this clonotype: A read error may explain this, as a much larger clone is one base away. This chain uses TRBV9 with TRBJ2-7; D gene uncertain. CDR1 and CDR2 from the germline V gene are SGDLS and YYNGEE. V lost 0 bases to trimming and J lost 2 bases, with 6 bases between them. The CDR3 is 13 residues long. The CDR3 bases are TGTGCCAGCAGCGTAGAGGAGACCTACGAGCAGTACTTC. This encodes CASSVEETYEQYF.

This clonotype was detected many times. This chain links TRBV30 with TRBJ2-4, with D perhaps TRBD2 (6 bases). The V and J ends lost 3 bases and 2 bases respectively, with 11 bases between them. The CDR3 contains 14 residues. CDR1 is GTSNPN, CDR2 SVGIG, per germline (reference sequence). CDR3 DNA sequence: TGTGCCTGGAGCCTCGGGGGAACCAAAAACATTCAGTACTTC. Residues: CAWSLGGTKNIQYF.

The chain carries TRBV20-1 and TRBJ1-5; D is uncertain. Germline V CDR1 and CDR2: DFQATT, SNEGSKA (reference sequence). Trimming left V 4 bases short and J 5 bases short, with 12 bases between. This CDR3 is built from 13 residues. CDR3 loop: CSATKGIDQPQHF. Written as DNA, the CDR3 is TGCAGTGCTACGAAAGGGATAGATCAGCCCCAGCATTTT.

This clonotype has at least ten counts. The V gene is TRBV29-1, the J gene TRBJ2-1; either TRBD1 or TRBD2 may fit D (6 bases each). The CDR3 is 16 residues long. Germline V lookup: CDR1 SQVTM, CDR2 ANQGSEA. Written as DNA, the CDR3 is TGCGTAGTTGGGGGGCCAGCGGGTCCAACCTACAATGAGCAGTTCTTC. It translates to CVVGGPAGPTYNEQFF.

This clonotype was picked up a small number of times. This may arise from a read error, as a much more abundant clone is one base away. This CDR3 reads CATSRARAEAQYF. The CDR3 DNA reads TGTGCCACCAGCAGAGCCCGTGCAGAGGCCCAGTACTTC. The rearrangement joins TRBV15 to TRBJ2-5; D unresolved. The CDR3 sequence is 13 residues long. The germline CDR1 and CDR2 sequences are LNHNV and YYDKDF (reference sequence).

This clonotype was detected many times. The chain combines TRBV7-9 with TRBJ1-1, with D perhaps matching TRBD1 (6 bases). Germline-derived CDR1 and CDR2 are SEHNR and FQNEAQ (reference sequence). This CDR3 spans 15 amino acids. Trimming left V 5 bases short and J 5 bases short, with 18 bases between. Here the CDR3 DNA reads TGTGCCAGCAGCCCCTACAGAGGGGGAGAAACTGAAGCTTTCTTT. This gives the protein CASSPYRGGETEAFF.

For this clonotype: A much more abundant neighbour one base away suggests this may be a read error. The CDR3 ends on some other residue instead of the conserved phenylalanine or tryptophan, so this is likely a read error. The CDR3 is CASSQGGRTEAFS. CDR3 coding DNA: TGTGCCAGCAGCCAGGGGGGGCGCACTGAAGCTTTCTCT. The chain couples TRBV7-6 to TRBJ1-1, with 7 bases matching TRBD1. The V gene end was trimmed by 5 bases and the J gene end by 4 bases; junction bases not matched to a gene: 4. The CDR3 covers 13 residues. CDR1 is SGHVS, CDR2 FNYEAQ, per germline.

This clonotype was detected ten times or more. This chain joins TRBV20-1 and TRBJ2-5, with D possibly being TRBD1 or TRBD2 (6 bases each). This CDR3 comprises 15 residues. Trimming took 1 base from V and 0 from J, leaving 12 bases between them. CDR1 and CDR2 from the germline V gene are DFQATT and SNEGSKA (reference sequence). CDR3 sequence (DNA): TGCAGTGCTAGAGTTTTAGGGGGGTACCAAGAGACCCAGTACTTC. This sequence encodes CSARVLGGYQETQYF.

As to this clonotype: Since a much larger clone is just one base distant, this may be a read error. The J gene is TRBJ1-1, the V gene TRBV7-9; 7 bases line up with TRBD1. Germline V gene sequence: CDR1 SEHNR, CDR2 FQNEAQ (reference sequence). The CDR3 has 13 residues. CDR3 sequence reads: CAGSPQGETEAFF. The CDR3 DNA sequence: TGTGCCGGCAGCCCGCAGGGGGAGACTGAAGCTTTCTTT.